The TCR beta chain described here comes from a study of blood T cells in healthy people across ages. Study-wide findings and caveats: The study lacked donor CMV status, which possibly confounded expanded clonotype changes.

This clonotype was seen a few times. What it binds is unknown. A second about 6 to 11 cycle PCR used barcoded and J-beta primers. One entry per CDR3 protein, called by TCRdb with MiXCR from the 5' RACE reads. The sample records more than 600,000 distinct CDR3 sequences, more than 20% being singletons. The study drew donors from healthy Caucasian individuals in Russia aged about 6 to 90. This sample also belongs to another study, concerning T cells of mothers and their children. That source notes: Samples were obtained from three healthy Caucasian mothers and their six children. Both sample barcodes and 2-4 random nucleotides came from the M1S primer of the second PCR.

Source material: blood. The clonotype was recovered from a boy aged 5-17 years in good health.

CDR3 loop: CATSEYTGELFF. CDR3 nucleotides: TGTGCCACCAGTGAATACACCGGGGAGCTGTTTTTT. The chain combines TRBV24-1 with TRBJ2-2; D is uncertain. The CDR3 loop spans 12 amino acids. V lost 4 bases to trimming and J lost 3 bases, with 2 bases between them. CDR1 and CDR2 (germline): KGHDR, SFDVKD.